This T cell receptor (beta chain) was documented in a study of blood T cell repertoires in COVID-19. The CDR3 totals 15 residues. Germline values: CDR1 MNHEY, CDR2 SVGEGT. V gave up 2 bases and J gave up 2 bases; unmatched junction bases: 4. The table came from immunoSEQ multiplex PCR; TCRdb's copy has only in-frame clones and leaves some out. The repertoire holds a few hundred thousand clones, with approximately 88% as singletons. Categorization into cohorts depended on clinical history that participants reported. This chain connects TRBV6-2 or TRBV6-3 to TRBJ2-5, with 8 bases fitting TRBD2. Sample: PBMCs or T cells enriched from blood (not recorded which). This TCR came from a woman aged 25 to 39 who had recovered from COVID-19. DNA of the CDR3: TGTGCCAGCAGTTACAGAGCGGGGGCGCAAGAGACCCAGTACTTC. Residues: CASSYRAGAQETQYF.